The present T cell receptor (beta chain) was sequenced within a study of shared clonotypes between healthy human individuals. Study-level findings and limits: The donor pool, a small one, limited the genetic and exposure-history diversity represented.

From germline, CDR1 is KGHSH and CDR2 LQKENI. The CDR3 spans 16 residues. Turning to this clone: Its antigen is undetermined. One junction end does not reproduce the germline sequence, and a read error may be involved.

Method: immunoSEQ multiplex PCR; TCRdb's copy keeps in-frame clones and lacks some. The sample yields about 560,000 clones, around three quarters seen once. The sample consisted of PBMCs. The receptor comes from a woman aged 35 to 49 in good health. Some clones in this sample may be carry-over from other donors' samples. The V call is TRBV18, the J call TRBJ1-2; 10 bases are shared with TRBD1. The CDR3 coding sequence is TGTGCCAGCTTACCACCGGGACAGGGGAATAACTATGGCTACACCTTC. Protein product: CASLPPGQGNNYGYTF.